The T cell receptor beta chain described here comes from a study of shared clonotypes between healthy human individuals. At the level of the study: Per donor, three plates held CD4 naive cells, three held CD4 memory, two held CD8 naive and one held CD8 memory.

Sequenced by immunoSEQ multiplex PCR; TCRdb stores in-frame clones only, minus some. The data show around 1,900,000 clones, 80% to 95% seen once. This clone has only one observation. The CDR3 is made up of 14 amino acids. V was shortened by 3 bases and J by 7 bases, with 15 bases between the two germline ends. Germline V CDR1 and CDR2: LNHDA, SQIVND (reference sequence). Terminally differentiated effector memory CD45RA+ cells were excluded by CCR7 positive selection of CD45RO-negative cells. Specimen: naive CD8+ T cells from PBMCs. The chain carries TRBV19 and TRBJ1-2, with D possibly TRBD1 on 6 matching bases. This receptor was taken from a man younger than 35 in good health. Some clones in this sample may be carry-over from other donors' samples. This CDR3 reads CASSMAQGGFGYTF. The CDR3 nucleotides read TGTGCCAGTAGTATGGCACAGGGAGGTTTTGGCTACACCTTC.